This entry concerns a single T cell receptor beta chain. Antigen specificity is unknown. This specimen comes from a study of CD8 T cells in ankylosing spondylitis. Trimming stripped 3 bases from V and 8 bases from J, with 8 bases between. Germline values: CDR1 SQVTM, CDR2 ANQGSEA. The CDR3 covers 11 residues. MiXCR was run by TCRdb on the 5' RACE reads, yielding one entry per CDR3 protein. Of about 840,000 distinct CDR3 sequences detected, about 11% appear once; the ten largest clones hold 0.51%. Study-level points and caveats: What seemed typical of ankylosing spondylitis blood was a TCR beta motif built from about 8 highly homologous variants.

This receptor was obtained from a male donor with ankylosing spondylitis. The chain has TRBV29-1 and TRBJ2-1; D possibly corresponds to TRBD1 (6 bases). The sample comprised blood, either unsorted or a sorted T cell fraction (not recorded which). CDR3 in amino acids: CSVDRGDEQFF. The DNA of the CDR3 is TGCAGCGTTGACAGGGGCGATGAGCAGTTCTTC.